Included here is one TCR beta chain sequence, with context. The repertoire was sequenced with immunoSEQ multiplex PCR; TCRdb's copy has only in-frame clones and lacks some. The sample has approximately 57,000 clones, 75% to 95% seen once. These data come from a study of T cell changes during pregnancy in multiple sclerosis. The CDR3 sequence is 14 residues long. The V gene's germline CDR1 is SNHLY and CDR2 FYNNEI. Losses at the gene ends were 4 bases for V and 4 bases for J; bases not matched to a gene: 4. This clonotype was sampled from a female donor in good health, enrolled as a control in a pregnancy study. The V gene is TRBV2, the J gene TRBJ2-7, with TRBD2 identical over 10 bases. The source was peripheral blood, collected after pregnancy. CDR3 DNA sequence: TGTGCCAGCAGTGTCAGCGGGAGGGGGTACGAGCAGTACTTC. It yields the protein CASSVSGRGYEQYF. Based on the CDR3 plus reference TRBV2 and TRBJ2-7, the full variable domain is EPEVTQTPSHQVTQMGQEVILRCVPISNHLYFYWYRQILGQKVEFLVSFYNNEISEKSEIFDDQFSVERPDGSNFTLKIRSTKLEDSAMYFCASSVSGRGYEQYFGPGTRLTVT.